This TCR beta chain derives from a study of Ad26.COV2.S vaccination and SARS-CoV-2 variants. The study's findings and limits: Placebo recipients and vaccine recipients were similar in non-spike TCR breadth.

This CDR3 is 13 amino acids long. Germline CDR1 and CDR2: LNHDA and SQIVND (reference sequence). V lost 3 bases and J 5 bases, leaving 8 bases between the germline ends. Turning to this clone: The antigen remains undetermined.

Produced via immunoSEQ multiplex PCR; TCRdb's table is partial and in-frame only. The table has some 480,000 clones, approximately 90% seen once. Treatment specified: around 19 received Ad26.COV2.S at low or high dose, single or two shots; 5 received placebo; per-sample allocation not given. Each sample was drawn 63 days after the first injection (of vaccine or placebo). Donation was by an adult aged 18-55 years who was in Boston. This sample comprised peripheral blood, obtained in a trial of Ad26.COV2.S vaccine versus placebo. The chain carries TRBV19 and TRBJ1-5, with D unresolved. The sequence was obtained from a person aged 18-60 years who received the Ad26.COV2.S COVID-19 vaccine or a placebo. CDR3 sequence (DNA): TGTGCCAGTAGTATGGTTCGTGATCAGCCCCAGCATTTT. It yields the protein CASSMVRDQPQHF. The full variable domain, its missing parts supplied by reference TRBV19 and TRBJ1-5, is DGGITQSPKYLFRKEGQNVTLSCEQNLNHDAMYWYRQDPGQGLRLIYYSQIVNDFQKGDIAEGYSVSREKKESFPLTVTSAQKNPTAFYLCASSMVRDQPQHFGDGTRLSIL.